This paragraph reports one T cell receptor (beta chain). The J segment lost 5 bases and the V segment lost 8 bases, leaving 22 bases of the junction unmatched. The CDR3 has 18 residues. From germline, CDR1 is SNHLY and CDR2 FYNNEI. These data come from a study of T cell responses to AZD1222 COVID-19 vaccine. Assay: immunoSEQ multiplex PCR; the TCRdb copy retains only in-frame clones and omits some. There are around 150,000 clones in the sample; about 87% occur only once, and under 2.5% lies in the top ten. The chain carries TRBV2 and TRBJ2-7, with 9 bases that match TRBD1. The material sequenced was peripheral blood, taken on day 0 of AZD1222 vaccination. The sequence was obtained from an adult in good health. CDR3 in DNA: TGTGCCAGCCAACCCGGGACAGGGTCAAGGCCCCAGATCCACGAGCAGTACTTC. Amino acid sequence: CASQPGTGSRPQIHEQYF. Variable domain in full (rest from reference TRBV2 and TRBJ2-7): EPEVTQTPSHQVTQMGQEVILRCVPISNHLYFYWYRQILGQKVEFLVSFYNNEISEKSEIFDDQFSVERPDGSNFTLKIRSTKLEDSAMYFCASQPGTGSRPQIHEQYFGPGTRLTVT.